This note documents a single TCR beta chain sequence. This entry belongs to a study of blood T cell repertoires in COVID-19. How the authors handled the data: Reference gene primer amplification in the assay estimated nucleated cell counts. Sequenced by immunoSEQ multiplex PCR; TCRdb stores in-frame clones only, minus some. That table gives V, J and clone size, and the DNA gave D and trimming. The repertoire holds under 300,000 clones, with less than 90% as singletons. From germline, CDR1 is MNHEY and CDR2 SVGAGI. Deletions cut 4 bases from V and 2 bases from J, with 9 bases between. This CDR3 is 13 amino acids long.

This clonotype was obtained from a woman in her 50s who had recovered from COVID-19. The chain employs TRBV6-5 and TRBJ2-7; D is uncertain. Material: PBMCs or T cells enriched from blood (not recorded which). This chain's CDR3 is CASSLSLPYEQYF. CDR3 bases: TGTGCCAGCAGTTTGTCACTGCCCTACGAGCAGTACTTC.